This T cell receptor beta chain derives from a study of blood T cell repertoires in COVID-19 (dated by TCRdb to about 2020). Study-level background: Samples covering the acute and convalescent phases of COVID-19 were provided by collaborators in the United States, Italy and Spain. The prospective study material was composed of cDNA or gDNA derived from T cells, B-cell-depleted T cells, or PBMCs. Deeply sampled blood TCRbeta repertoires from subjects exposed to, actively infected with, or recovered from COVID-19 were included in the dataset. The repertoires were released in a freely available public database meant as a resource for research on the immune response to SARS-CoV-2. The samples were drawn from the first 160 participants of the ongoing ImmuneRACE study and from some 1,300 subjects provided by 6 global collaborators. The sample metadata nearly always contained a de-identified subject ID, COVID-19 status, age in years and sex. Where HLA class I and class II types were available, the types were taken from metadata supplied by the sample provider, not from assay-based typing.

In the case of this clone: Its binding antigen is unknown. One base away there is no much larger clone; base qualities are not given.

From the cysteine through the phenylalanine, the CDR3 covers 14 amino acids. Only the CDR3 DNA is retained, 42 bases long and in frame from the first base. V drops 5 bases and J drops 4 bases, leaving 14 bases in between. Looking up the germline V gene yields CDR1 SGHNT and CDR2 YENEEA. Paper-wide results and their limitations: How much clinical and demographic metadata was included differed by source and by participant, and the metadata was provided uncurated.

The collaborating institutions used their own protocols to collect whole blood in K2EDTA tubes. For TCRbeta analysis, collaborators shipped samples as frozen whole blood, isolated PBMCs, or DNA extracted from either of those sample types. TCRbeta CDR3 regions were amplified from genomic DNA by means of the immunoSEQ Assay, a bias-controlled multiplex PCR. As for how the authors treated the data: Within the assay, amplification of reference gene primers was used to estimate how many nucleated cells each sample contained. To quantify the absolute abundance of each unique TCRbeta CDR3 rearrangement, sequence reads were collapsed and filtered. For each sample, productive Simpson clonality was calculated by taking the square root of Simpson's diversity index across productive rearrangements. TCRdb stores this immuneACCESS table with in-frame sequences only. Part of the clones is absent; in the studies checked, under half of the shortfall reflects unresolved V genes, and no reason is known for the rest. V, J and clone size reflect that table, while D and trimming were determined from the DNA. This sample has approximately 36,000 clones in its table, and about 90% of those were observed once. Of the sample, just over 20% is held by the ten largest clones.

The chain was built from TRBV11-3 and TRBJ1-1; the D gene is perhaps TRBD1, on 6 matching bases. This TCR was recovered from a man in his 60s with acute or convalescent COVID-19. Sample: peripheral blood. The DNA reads TGTGCCAGCAGCCCACAGGGTGGAAGCACTGAAGCTTTCTTT. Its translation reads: CASSPQGGSTEAFF.